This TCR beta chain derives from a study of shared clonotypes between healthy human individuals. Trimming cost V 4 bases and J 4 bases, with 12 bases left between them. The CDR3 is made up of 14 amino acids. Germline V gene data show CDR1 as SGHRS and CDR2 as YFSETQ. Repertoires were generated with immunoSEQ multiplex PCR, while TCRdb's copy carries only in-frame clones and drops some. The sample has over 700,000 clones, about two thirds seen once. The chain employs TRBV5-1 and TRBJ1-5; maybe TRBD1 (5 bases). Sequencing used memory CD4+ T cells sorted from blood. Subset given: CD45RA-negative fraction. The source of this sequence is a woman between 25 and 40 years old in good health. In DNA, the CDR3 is TGCGCCAGCAGCCCCGGCGGGGCAAATCAGCCCCAGCATTTT. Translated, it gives CASSPGGANQPQHF. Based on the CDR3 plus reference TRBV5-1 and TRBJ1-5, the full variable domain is KAGVTQTPRYLIKTRGQQVTLSCSPISGHRSVSWYQQTPGQGLQFLFEYFSETQRNKGNFPGRFSGRQFSNSRSEMNVSTLELGDSALYLCASSPGGANQPQHFGDGTRLSIL.